This T cell receptor beta chain was documented in a study of long-term antiretroviral therapy in people with HIV. The CDR3 runs to 17 residues. Germline CDR1 is LNHDA and CDR2 is SQIVND (reference sequence). The V gene end was trimmed by 5 bases and the J gene end by 5 bases; junction bases not matched to a gene: 18. Study findings and constraints: Repertoires from HIV showed CDR3 length ranges narrower than those of controls.

With respect to this clone: Its antigen is undetermined.

The libraries were made with immunoSEQ v3.0 at survey level. Using immunoSEQ multiplex PCR, the repertoire was profiled, and TCRdb retains in-frame clones only, with some absent. The sample yields 30,000 to 40,000 clones, roughly four fifths seen once. There were no participants with HIV treated outside the United States. The specimen comprised unsorted PBMCs, sampled 1 year after starting antiretroviral therapy. The receptor's source is a man between 18 and 29 years old with HIV. V and J are TRBV19 and TRBJ2-7; the match to TRBD1 covers 7 bases. Written as DNA, the CDR3 is TGTGCCAGTAGTGGTCCCGGGACAGTTCCAAAGGTTGACGAGCAGTACTTC. This sequence encodes CASSGPGTVPKVDEQYF. The entire variable domain, with the rest obtained from reference TRBV19 and TRBJ2-7, is as follows: DGGITQSPKYLFRKEGQNVTLSCEQNLNHDAMYWYRQDPGQGLRLIYYSQIVNDFQKGDIAEGYSVSREKKESFPLTVTSAQKNPTAFYLCASSGPGTVPKVDEQYFGPGTRLTVT.